Listed below are T cell receptor beta chains from one sample, sequenced in a study of T cells in Graves' hyperthyroidism and ophthalmopathy. In TCRdb, the multiplex PCR reads were re-called with MiXCR into one record per CDR3 protein. Of under 350,000 distinct CDR3 sequences listed, roughly 23% are singletons. The specimen sequenced was blood. The receptor source for this set is a woman between 50 and 59 years old with Graves' hyperthyroidism. CDR3s leave out the opening cysteine and the closing phenylalanine or tryptophan. The D gene is left open where the match is weak.

j_gene | v_gene | d_gene | CDR3aa
TRBJ1-5 | TRBV13 | TRBD1 | ASSGRDSSENQPQH
TRBJ2-7 | TRBV20-1 | - | SARRQTYEQY
TRBJ1-1 | TRBV6-1 | TRBD1 | ASSRQGGMLTEAF
TRBJ2-1 | TRBV20-1 | TRBD2 | SASGTSGNNEQF
TRBJ2-5 | TRBV29-1 | TRBD1 | SAGQGTGTQY
TRBJ2-7 | TRBV20-1 | TRBD2 | SADNSGGADYEQY
TRBJ2-2 | TRBV5-5 | - | ASSQDTRRTGELF
TRBJ2-3 | TRBV20-1 | TRBD2 | SAVLLAGVGSGTDTQY
TRBJ1-5 | TRBV20-1 | - | SAREGRNNQPQH
TRBJ2-1 | TRBV6-2/TRBV6-3 | TRBD2 | ASSSPSGEPGHEQF
TRBJ2-7 | TRBV6-1 | TRBD1 | ASSGTGYEQY
TRBJ1-5 | TRBV5-1 | TRBD1 | ASSSPTGQGGWSNQPQH
TRBJ2-5 | TRBV30 | TRBD2 | AWGTSGRAGETQY
TRBJ1-2 | TRBV2 | - | ASSDGRNYGYT
TRBJ2-7 | TRBV7-2 | - | ASSSQGVYEQY
TRBJ1-4 | TRBV12-3/TRBV12-4 | TRBD1 | ASTPRQGIGNEKLF
TRBJ1-1 | TRBV6-1 | - | AITRTDNTEAF
TRBJ1-1 | TRBV9 | - | ASSGGGNTEAF
TRBJ2-7 | TRBV5-1 | TRBD1 | ASSPDRVTNEQY
TRBJ1-4 | TRBV28 | TRBD1 | ASSPYRGLTNEKLF
TRBJ2-3 | TRBV6-1 | - | ASSERWESDTQY
TRBJ1-1 | TRBV10-3 | - | AITSREDTEAF
TRBJ2-7 | TRBV28 | - | ASSSPREDYEQY
TRBJ2-6 | TRBV6-5 | TRBD1 | ASSYWTGGANVLT
TRBJ2-2 | TRBV20-1 | TRBD1 | SARDRGNTGELF
TRBJ1-1 | TRBV18 | - | ASSPEGIRVFEAF
TRBJ1-1 | TRBV6-1 | - | ARYAGAMNTEAF
TRBJ1-6 | TRBV15 | - | ATSSRGGGSPLH
TRBJ2-3 | TRBV7-6 | - | ASSLIGVHSSIDTQY
TRBJ2-3 | TRBV5-1 | - | ASSLPGNTDTQY
TRBJ2-5 | TRBV6-1 | - | ASSEGTVDETQY
TRBJ1-2 | TRBV12-5 | - | ASGLVRSGTTDGYT
TRBJ2-5 | TRBV7-9 | - | ASSPGQTQY
TRBJ2-1 | TRBV20-1 | - | SAGAPGF
TRBJ2-5 | TRBV28 | TRBD2 | ASSFGRGLGGTETQY
TRBJ2-1 | TRBV5-6 | TRBD2 | ASSLDPSGGFYNEQF
TRBJ2-2 | TRBV12-3/TRBV12-4 | - | ASSGITGELF
TRBJ1-1 | TRBV4-1 | - | ASSQVQDRINTEAF
TRBJ1-5 | TRBV7-8 | - | ASSLGLQTNQPQH
TRBJ1-5 | TRBV20-1 | - | SASPGTGNNQPQH